This TCR beta chain was profiled in a study of CD8+CD57+ T cells in acquired aplastic anemia. Study details: Healthy donor CD4+ samples were sequenced to a depth that averaged approximately 10 million reads.

Trimming removed 2 bases at V and 8 bases at J, with 13 bases between. The CDR3 consists of 14 residues. Looked up from germline, CDR1 is ENHRY and CDR2 is SYGVKD. CDR3 and TCR beta VDJ profiling relied on a genomic DNA template. One entry per CDR3 protein, called by TCRdb with MiXCR from the reads. Of 150,000 to 200,000 distinct CDR3 sequences in the sample, approximately 44% were seen once. This clonotype appeared many times. As yet, its antigen is unknown. General observations from the study: Twenty-nine sequences, all CD8+ CDR3, were shared between patients and controls.

This clonotype was sampled from a human donor in good health. Sequencing input: sorted CD4+, CD8+, or CD8+CD57+ T cells (not recorded which) from PBMCs. The rearrangement uses TRBV10-3 and TRBJ2-1, with D possibly called TRBD1 or TRBD2 (5 bases each). CDR3 sequence reads: CAISEGARGDEQFF. CDR3 DNA: TGTGCCATCAGTGAGGGGGCTCGGGGCGATGAGCAGTTCTTC.